The rows below give T cell receptor beta chains drawn from one sample of a study of blood T cell repertoires in COVID-19. Sequenced by immunoSEQ multiplex PCR; TCRdb stores in-frame clones only, minus some. There are roughly 100,000 clones in the sample; 80% to 90% occur only once, and roughly 32% lies in the top ten. Sequences were obtained from peripheral blood. These receptor sequences come from a woman of 80 years or more with acute or convalescent COVID-19. CDR3s include the opening cysteine and the closing phenylalanine or tryptophan. The order of the fields is V gene, D gene, CDR3 length, clone size, J gene, CDR3 protein, CDR3 DNA. D genes are given only for firm matches. Only some rows state a clone size, as once, few, many or a class for expanded clones.

TRBV13	TRBD1	16	NA	TRBJ2-3	CASSSGQGVTTDTQYF	TGTGCCAGCAGCTCGGGACAGGGGGTTACCACAGATACGCAGTATTTT
TRBV19	TRBD1	15	NA	TRBJ1-4	CASSPDRDRREKLFF	TGTGCCAGTAGTCCCGACCGGGACAGGAGAGAAAAACTGTTTTTT
TRBV6-5	NA	13	NA	TRBJ1-3	CASGAISGNTIYF	TGTGCCAGCGGGGCCATCTCTGGAAACACCATATATTTT
TRBV20-1	NA	11	NA	TRBJ2-7	CSARGPYEQYF	TGCAGTGCCCGAGGGCCCTACGAGCAGTACTTC
TRBV4-2	NA	14	NA	TRBJ1-2	CASSQETGGKGYTF	TGTGCCAGCAGCCAAGAAACGGGGGGGAAAGGCTACACCTTC
TRBV19	TRBD1	15	NA	TRBJ1-2	CASSIQGQGRSGYTF	TGTGCCAGTAGTATTCAAGGACAGGGGCGGAGCGGCTACACCTTC
TRBV21-1	NA	20	NA	TRBJ1-3	CASSSPSKWEAARCGNTIYF	TGTGCCAGCAGCTCTCCCAGTAAGTGGGAGGCAGCCCGGTGTGGAAACACCATATATTTT
TRBV7-2	TRBD2	16	NA	TRBJ2-3	CASSLALGLAGNTQYF	TGTGCCAGCAGCTTAGCTTTGGGTCTAGCGGGGAATACGCAGTATTTT
TRBV11-2	NA	14	NA	TRBJ1-2	CASSSDQAFYGYTF	TGTGCCAGCAGCTCAGATCAGGCGTTCTATGGCTACACCTTC
TRBV7-9	TRBD1	15	NA	TRBJ1-4	CASSSGTGVTEKLFF	TGTGCCAGCAGCTCGGGGACAGGGGTCACTGAAAAACTGTTTTTT
TRBV5-1	NA	14	NA	TRBJ1-1	CASSLGQGTTEAFF	TGCGCCAGCAGCTTAGGACAAGGAACCACTGAAGCTTTCTTT
TRBV7-9	NA	11	NA	TRBJ2-1	CASSTYNEQFF	TGTGCCAGCTCTACTTACAATGAGCAGTTCTTC
TRBV3-1/TRBV3-2	NA	15	NA	TRBJ1-3	CASSQGYNSGNTIYF	TGTGCCAGCAGCCAAGGGTACAACTCTGGAAACACCATATATTTT
TRBV2	TRBD1	15	NA	TRBJ1-4	CATRDRGLNNEKLFF	TGTGCCACTCGGGACAGGGGGCTTAATAATGAAAAACTGTTTTTT
TRBV11-2	NA	16	NA	TRBJ2-1	CASSLDRHRLPNEQFF	TGTGCCAGCAGCTTAGATAGACACCGCCTTCCCAATGAGCAGTTCTTC
TRBV9	NA	15	NA	TRBJ1-6	CASSVGSERPTPLHF	TGTGCCAGCAGCGTAGGGTCAGAGAGGCCGACACCCCTCCACTTT
TRBV19	TRBD2	15	NA	TRBJ2-3	CASKGGGARGDTQYF	TGTGCCAGTAAAGGCGGGGGGGCCCGGGGAGATACGCAGTATTTT
TRBV4-3	NA	17	NA	TRBJ2-3	CASSQVPRGGPPDTQYF	TGCGCCAGCAGCCAAGTACCCCGCGGGGGCCCCCCCGATACGCAGTATTTT
TRBV2	TRBD2	11	NA	TRBJ2-1	CASTGGAEQFF	TGTGCCAGCACCGGGGGGGCTGAGCAGTTCTTC
TRBV10-2	NA	13	NA	TRBJ1-5	CASSAGERRPQHF	TGCGCCAGCAGTGCAGGGGAAAGACGGCCCCAGCATTTT
TRBV27	NA	13	NA	TRBJ2-7	CASSLGRGYEQYF	TGTGCCAGCTCCCTGGGGCGGGGCTACGAGCAGTACTTC
TRBV6-5	NA	14	NA	TRBJ1-1	CASSKRTTNTEAFF	TGTGCCAGCAGTAAAAGGACAACGAACACTGAAGCTTTCTTT
TRBV29-1	NA	14	NA	TRBJ1-1	CSVAEVVVNTEAFF	TGCAGCGTTGCCGAGGTGGTGGTGAACACTGAAGCTTTCTTT
TRBV6-6	NA	14	NA	TRBJ1-1	CASNRYPRDTEAFF	TGTGCCAGCAATCGTTACCCTCGGGACACTGAAGCTTTCTTT
TRBV6-5	NA	15	NA	TRBJ2-2	CASRQGIANTGELFF	TGTGCCAGCAGGCAGGGGATAGCGAACACCGGGGAGCTGTTTTTT
TRBV28	NA	16	NA	TRBJ1-1	CASSWTGTRMNTEAFF	TGTGCCAGCAGTTGGACCGGGACACGCATGAACACTGAAGCTTTCTTT
TRBV29-1	NA	13	NA	TRBJ2-3	CSVAGHYTDTQYF	TGCAGCGTCGCAGGACACTACACAGATACGCAGTATTTT
TRBV2	NA	11	NA	TRBJ2-2	CASRAFGELFF	TGTGCCAGCAGGGCATTCGGGGAGCTGTTTTTT
TRBV5-6	NA	12	NA	TRBJ2-6	CASSQVANVLTF	TGTGCCAGCAGCCAGGTGGCCAACGTCCTGACTTTC
TRBV6-5	NA	13	NA	TRBJ1-2	CASSYTGNYGYTF	TGTGCCAGCAGTTACACAGGGAACTATGGCTACACCTTC
TRBV2	NA	14	NA	TRBJ2-3	CASPPSASLETQYF	TGTGCCAGCCCCCCTAGCGCCTCCTTGGAGACGCAGTATTTT
TRBV6-5	TRBD1	15	NA	TRBJ1-1	CASSKDRGRNTEAFF	TGTGCCAGCAGCAAGGACAGGGGGCGCAACACTGAAGCTTTCTTT
TRBV6-5	TRBD1	15	NA	TRBJ1-5	CASTEGQHSNQPQHF	TGTGCCAGCACCGAGGGACAGCATAGCAATCAGCCCCAGCATTTT
TRBV19	TRBD2	15	NA	TRBJ2-3	CASSPGRISTDTQYF	TGTGCCAGTAGTCCCGGGAGGATTAGCACAGATACGCAGTATTTT
TRBV30	NA	11	NA	TRBJ2-7	CALGDSYEQYF	TGTGCCTTAGGGGACTCCTACGAGCAGTACTTC
TRBV27	TRBD1	16	NA	TRBJ1-5	CASSSIYRGINQPQHF	TGTGCCAGCAGTTCTATCTACAGGGGTATCAATCAGCCCCAGCATTTT
TRBV9	TRBD2	15	once	TRBJ2-5	CASSVVAGGQETQYF	TGTGCCAGCAGCGTTGTAGCGGGGGGGCAAGAGACCCAGTACTTC